This entry lists 2 T cell receptor beta chains sequenced from one sample in a study of CD8 T cells in ankylosing spondylitis. Overall study results and limits: Characteristic, it appeared, of ankylosing spondylitis blood was a TCR beta motif of eight or nine highly homologous variants.

Their specific antigens are unknown. In TCRdb, the 5' RACE reads were re-called with MiXCR into one record per CDR3 protein. Among 200,000 to 250,000 distinct CDR3 sequences listed, 18% were seen once. The sequencing input was blood, either unsorted or a sorted T cell fraction (not recorded which). These receptors all come from a male donor with ankylosing spondylitis.

This clonotype was seen a handful of times. V is TRBV4-3 and J is TRBJ2-7; 7 nucleotides agree with TRBD1. Losses at the gene ends were 2 bases for V and 2 bases for J; bases not matched to a gene: 3. Germline CDR1 is LGHNA and CDR2 is YSLEER. The CDR3 spans 14 residues. CDR3 residues: CASSQRQGAYEQYF. The DNA for the CDR3 is TGCGCCAGCAGCCAAAGACAGGGCGCCTACGAGCAGTACTTC.

The chain carries TRBV7-9 and TRBJ1-5; D ambiguous. Looked up from germline, CDR1 is SEHNR and CDR2 is FQNEAQ (reference sequence). The CDR3 runs to 17 residues. V lost 1 base to trimming and J lost 7 bases, with 20 bases between them. CDR3 protein: CASSLGSLGAAGQPQHF. DNA of the CDR3: TGTGCCAGCAGCTTAGGGTCCTTAGGTGCGGCCGGCCAGCCCCAGCATTTT.